Following are 10 T cell receptor beta chains from one sample sequenced in a study of T cell responses to AZD1222 COVID-19 vaccine. The assay was immunoSEQ multiplex PCR, and TCRdb's table has in-frame clones only and misses some. Of about 140,000 clones in the sample, 85% to 95% were seen once. Sequences were derived from peripheral blood, sampled after recovery from COVID-19. These receptor sequences come from an adult who had recovered from COVID-19.

This sequence joins TRBV5-5 and TRBJ1-3; D uncertain. The germline gives CDR1 SGHKS, CDR2 YYEKEE (reference sequence). This CDR3 is built from 16 residues. V was shortened by 0 bases and J by 0 bases, with 10 bases between the two germline ends. The CDR3 reads CASSLVALSSGNTIYF. CDR3 bases: TGTGCCAGCAGCTTGGTCGCGTTGAGCTCTGGAAACACCATATATTTT.

The chain recombines TRBV27 with TRBJ1-2, with a possible D match to TRBD1 (5 bases). This CDR3 region has 12 residues. CDR1 MNHEY and CDR2 SMNVEV come from the germline V gene (reference sequence). Trimming shortened V by 5 bases and J by 8 bases, and 12 bases separated the two germline ends. The CDR3 nucleotides read TGTGCCAGCAGTACCGGACATTCGGGCTACACCTTC. This translates into CASSTGHSGYTF.

The chain joins TRBV9 to TRBJ2-3; D gene unclear. Germline V gene sequence: CDR1 SGDLS, CDR2 YYNGEE. The ends were cut back, 1 base at V and 2 bases at J, with 5 bases in the middle. The CDR3 is made up of 13 amino acids. Written as DNA, the CDR3 is TGTGCCAGCAGCGTACTAAACACAGATACGCAGTATTTT. Its translation is CASSVLNTDTQYF. Full variable domain (remainder filled in from reference TRBV9 and TRBJ2-3): DSGVTQTPKHLITATGQRVTLRCSPRSGDLSVYWYQQSLDQGLQFLIQYYNGEERAKGNILERFSAQQFPDLHSELNLSSLELGDSALYFCASSVLNTDTQYFGPGTRLTVL.

J is TRBJ2-7 and V is TRBV5-1, with D perhaps assigned TRBD1 or TRBD2 (5 bases each). The CDR3 has 15 amino acids. CDR1 is SGHRS and CDR2 is YFSETQ in the germline V gene. V lost 7 bases and J 5 bases, leaving 22 bases between the germline ends. CDR3 in DNA: TGCGCCAGCCAGAACGGGGCCCGGGGAGTGGACGAGCAGTACTTC. The encoded protein is CASQNGARGVDEQYF.

This sequence joins TRBV6-5 and TRBJ2-7; 11 bases align to TRBD1. CDR1 is MNHEY and CDR2 is SVGAGI in the germline V gene. Germline trimming cut 2 bases from V and 3 bases from J; bases unmatched to any gene: 0. The CDR3 sequence is 14 residues long. CDR3 region: CASSYGTGGYEQYF. CDR3 in DNA: TGTGCCAGCAGTTACGGGACAGGGGGCTACGAGCAGTACTTC.

The rearrangement joins TRBV15 to TRBJ2-7, with D perhaps being TRBD1 or TRBD2 (5 bases each). Between the trimmed V and J ends, which lost 3 bases and 7 bases, there was a span of 16 bases. The CDR3 is made up of 14 amino acids. CDR1 and CDR2 from the germline V gene are LNHNV and YYDKDF (reference sequence). CDR3 coding DNA: TGTGCCACCAGCAGCAGGGAAACAAGGAGGGAGCAGTACTTC. It is translated as CATSSRETRREQYF.

The chain recombines TRBV5-6 with TRBJ2-7, with 8 nucleotides matching TRBD1. The CDR3 covers 13 residues. Trimming at V came to 4 bases and at J to 3 bases, leaving 3 bases not matched to a gene. Germline CDR1 reads SGHDT; CDR2 reads YYEEEE. CDR3 nucleotide sequence: TGTGCCAGCAGCGAGACAGGGGACTACGAGCAGTACTTC. It translates to CASSETGDYEQYF.

The CDR3 DNA reads as TGTGCCAGCAGCGTTAGCGGGAGATCCCGAACCCCCACAGATACGCAGTATTTT. Encoded protein: CASSVSGRSRTPTDTQYF. The rearrangement joins TRBV5-6 to TRBJ2-3; the match to TRBD2 covers 9 bases. Germline CDR1 and CDR2: SGHDT and YYEEEE. The CDR3 has 18 residues. The V and J ends lost 4 bases and 2 bases, in that order; junction bases with no gene match: 14. The full variable domain, with the rest looked up from reference TRBV5-6 and TRBJ2-3, is DAGVTQSPTHLIKTRGQQVTLRCSPKSGHDTVSWYQQALGQGPQFIFQYYEEEERQRGNFPDRFSGHQFPNYSSELNVNALLLGDSALYLCASSVSGRSRTPTDTQYFGPGTRLTVL.

This clone was counted a single time. The chain combines TRBV7-9 with TRBJ2-1; the D is unclear. V lost 4 bases and J 6 bases, leaving 16 bases between the germline ends. CDR1 SEHNR and CDR2 FQNEAQ come from the germline V gene (reference sequence). This CDR3 has 15 residues. CDR3 bases: TGTGCCAGCAGCTCTGCGGCAGGAGAGGTCAATGAGCAGTTCTTC. Translated: CASSSAAGEVNEQFF.

V is TRBV6-5 and J is TRBJ1-5; no clear D gene. Per germline, CDR1 MNHEY and CDR2 SVGAGI. The CDR3 runs to 16 residues. V lost 3 bases and J 0 bases, leaving 12 bases between the germline ends. CDR3 region: CASSYARTDSNQPQHF. CDR3 sequence (DNA): TGTGCCAGCAGTTATGCCCGGACGGATAGCAATCAGCCCCAGCATTTT.